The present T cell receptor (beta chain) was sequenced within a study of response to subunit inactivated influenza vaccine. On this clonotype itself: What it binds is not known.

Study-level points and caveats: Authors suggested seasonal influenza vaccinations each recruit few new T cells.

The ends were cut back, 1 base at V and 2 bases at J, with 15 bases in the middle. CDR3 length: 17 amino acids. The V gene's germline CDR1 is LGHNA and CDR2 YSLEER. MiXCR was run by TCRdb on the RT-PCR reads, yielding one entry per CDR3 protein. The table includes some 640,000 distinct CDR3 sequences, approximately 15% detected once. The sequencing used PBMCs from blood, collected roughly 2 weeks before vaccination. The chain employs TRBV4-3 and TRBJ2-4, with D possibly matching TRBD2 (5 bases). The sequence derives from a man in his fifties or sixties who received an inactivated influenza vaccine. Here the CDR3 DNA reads TGCGCCAGCAGCCAAGGCCGGCGAGGGAGTTCCAAAAACATTCAGTACTTC. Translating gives CASSQGRRGSSKNIQYF.